This entry describes one T cell receptor (beta chain). Its target is unknown. The germline CDR1 and CDR2 sequences are LNHDA and SQIVND (reference sequence). The CDR3 covers 15 residues. Trimming took off 3 bases at V and 0 bases at J, with 12 bases between the two ends. Clones were sequenced by immunoSEQ multiplex PCR, and TCRdb holds only the in-frame ones, with some missing. Of roughly 6,200 clones in the sample, about four fifths were seen once. This record belongs to a study of brain metastases from non-small cell lung cancer. Study-level findings and limits: Fewer infiltrating T cells were found in brain metastases than primaries.

Source material: primary lung tumor tissue. The genes are TRBV19 and TRBJ2-7, with D maybe TRBD2 (5 bases). The clonotype originates from a donor aged 40 or older with non-small cell lung cancer. The CDR3: CASSIGRTYSYEQYF. CDR3 DNA: TGTGCCAGTAGTATTGGTAGGACTTACTCCTACGAGCAGTACTTC. Based on the CDR3 plus reference TRBV19 and TRBJ2-7, the full variable domain is DGGITQSPKYLFRKEGQNVTLSCEQNLNHDAMYWYRQDPGQGLRLIYYSQIVNDFQKGDIAEGYSVSREKKESFPLTVTSAQKNPTAFYLCASSIGRTYSYEQYFGPGTRLTVT.